This T cell receptor beta chain was identified during a study of brain T cells in children with intractable seizures. Profiling relied on immunoSEQ multiplex PCR, and the TCRdb table lists in-frame clones only, not all of them. Seen here are approximately 330,000 clones, 93% observed once, and the top ten hold roughly 6%. Specified time point: blood from clinic visit 5 months post-surgery; TSC patient then seizure free. CDR1 is MDHEN, CDR2 SYDVKM, per germline. The CDR3 has 13 amino acids. V was pared by 2 bases and J by 1 base, with 4 bases between. The chain carries TRBV28 and TRBJ2-3; the D is unclear. The TCR comes from a boy under three years old with tuberous sclerosis and intractable seizures. Sequencing used peripheral blood, obtained approximately 5 months after surgery. CDR3 protein: CASSLMGTDTQYF. CDR3 nucleotides: TGTGCCAGCAGTTTAATGGGCACAGATACGCAGTATTTT.